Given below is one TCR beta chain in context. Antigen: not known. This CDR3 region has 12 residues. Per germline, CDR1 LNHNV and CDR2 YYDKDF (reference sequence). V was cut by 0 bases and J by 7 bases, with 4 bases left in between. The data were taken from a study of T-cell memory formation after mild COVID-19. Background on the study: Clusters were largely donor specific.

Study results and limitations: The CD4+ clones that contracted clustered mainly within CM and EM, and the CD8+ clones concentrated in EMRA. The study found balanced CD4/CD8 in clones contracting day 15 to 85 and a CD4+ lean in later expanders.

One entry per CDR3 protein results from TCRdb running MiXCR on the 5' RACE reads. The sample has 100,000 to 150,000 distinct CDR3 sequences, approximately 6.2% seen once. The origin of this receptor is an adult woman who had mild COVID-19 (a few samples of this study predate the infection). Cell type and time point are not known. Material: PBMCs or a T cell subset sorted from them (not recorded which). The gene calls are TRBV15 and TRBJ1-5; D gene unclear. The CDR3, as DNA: TGTGCCACCAGCAGAGATTTCCAGCCCCAGCATTTT. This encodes CATSRDFQPQHF.